The present entry profiles one TCR beta chain with its context. Naive-designated CD8 cells lacked CD45RO, were positively enriched for CCR7, and omitted terminally differentiated effector memory CD45RA+ cells. This entry comes from a study of shared clonotypes between healthy human individuals. Clones were read by immunoSEQ multiplex PCR, and TCRdb kept only the in-frame ones, dropping some. The sample records 2 million to 2.5 million clones, roughly 94% being singletons. This sequence was found in a man younger than 35 in good health. Sample: naive CD8+ T cells sorted from blood.

The CDR3 DNA reads as TGTGCCAGCAGTCCGGGGGGCTTGAACGAGCAGTACTTC. It specifies CASSPGGLNEQYF. The rearrangement uses TRBV6-5 and TRBJ2-7, with D maybe TRBD2 (7 bases). The CDR3 has 13 amino acids. Trimming pared 5 bases from V and 5 bases from J, leaving 13 bases between. Per the germline V gene, CDR1 is MNHEY and CDR2 is SVGAGI.